Sequencing of this TCR beta chain was carried out in a study of T cell responses to AZD1222 COVID-19 vaccine. General observations from the study: Increased Spike-specific TCR breadth and depth were observed after two AZD1222 doses. Donor demographics were predominantly white British with a female majority; clonal diversity may be underestimated.

Generated by immunoSEQ multiplex PCR, the TCRdb table keeps only in-frame clones and is missing some. The sample includes 140,000 to 150,000 clones, just under 95% of them seen just once. Germline V gene data show CDR1 as GTSNPN and CDR2 as SVGIG (reference sequence). This CDR3 is built from 21 residues. The J segment lost 1 base and the V segment lost 0 bases, leaving 17 bases of the junction unmatched. This clone was seen once. Its specificity is unknown. The sequences come from peripheral blood, collected after recovery from COVID-19. The chain carries TRBV30 and TRBJ2-4; 11 positions match TRBD2. This TCR came from an adult who had recovered from COVID-19. This CDR3 reads CAWSVPVTSGTRALAKNIQYF. CDR3 sequence (DNA): TGTGCCTGGAGTGTACCAGTGACTAGCGGGACCAGGGCCCTCGCCAAAAACATTCAGTACTTC.